This TCR beta chain stems from a study of graft-versus-host responses after intestinal transplantation. To note about this clone: Its antigen is currently unknown.

Profiling relied on immunoSEQ multiplex PCR, and the TCRdb table lists in-frame clones only, not all of them. The sample includes some 40,000 clones, more than 80% of them seen just once. Findings of the study overall: Maximum circulating GvH clone levels tracked with early post-transplant HvG decreases. Within the allografts of patients who had graft-donor T cell macrochimerism, graft-versus-host to host-versus-graft clonal ratios were high.

Germline-derived CDR1 and CDR2 are SGHAT and FQNNGV. V lost 5 bases, J lost 5 bases, and 16 bases stayed unmatched. There are 19 residues in the CDR3. This chain connects TRBV11-2 to TRBJ2-3; 13 bases align to TRBD2. Source: PBMCs, taken 700 to 750 days after intestinal transplantation. This TCR was recovered from a human patient who received an intestinal transplant, so some T cells may come from the graft donor. CDR3 protein: CASSDGLAGDKWGGDTQYF. CDR3 nucleotide sequence: TGTGCCAGCAGCGACGGACTAGCGGGAGATAAGTGGGGTGGAGATACGCAGTATTTT.